Below, 14 T cell receptor beta chains from the same sample are listed, as sequenced in a study of T cell changes during pregnancy in multiple sclerosis. Clones were sequenced by immunoSEQ multiplex PCR, and TCRdb holds only the in-frame ones, with some missing. The table lists around 74,000 clones, approximately 90% of them singletons. The sample here was peripheral blood, taken before pregnancy. These receptors all stem from a female donor with multiple sclerosis, enrolled in a pregnancy study.

The chain joins TRBV18 to TRBJ2-7; 9 bases map to TRBD2. J was trimmed by 2 bases and V by 6 bases; bases with no gene match: 5. Per the germline V gene, CDR1 is KGHSH and CDR2 is LQKENI. This CDR3 has 14 residues. The CDR3 sequence is CASSFLAGTYEQYF. The CDR3 region has the DNA TGTGCCAGCTCTTTTCTAGCGGGGACCTACGAGCAGTACTTC.

V usage is TRBV5-1 and J usage is TRBJ1-1; D unclear. The length of the CDR3 is 13 residues. The V gene's germline CDR1 is SGHRS and CDR2 YFSETQ. Trimming stripped 0 bases from V and 3 bases from J, with 6 bases between. The CDR3: CASSLGEHTEAFF. CDR3 sequence (DNA): TGCGCCAGCAGCTTGGGCGAACACACTGAAGCTTTCTTT. The complete variable domain, with remaining parts taken from reference TRBV5-1 and TRBJ1-1, reads KAGVTQTPRYLIKTRGQQVTLSCSPISGHRSVSWYQQTPGQGLQFLFEYFSETQRNKGNFPGRFSGRQFSNSRSEMNVSTLELGDSALYLCASSLGEHTEAFFGQGTRLTVV.

The rearrangement links TRBV4-3 to TRBJ1-1; D unresolved. The germline V and J ends were trimmed by 0 bases and 1 base, with 6 bases remaining between them. Looked up from germline, CDR1 is LGHNA and CDR2 is YSLEER. CDR3 length equals 14 residues. The CDR3 nucleotides are TGCGCCAGCAGCCAAGAAGCGGGGAACACTGAAGCTTTCTTT. It is translated as CASSQEAGNTEAFF.

This chain connects TRBV7-7 to TRBJ2-5; 10 bases map to TRBD2. The V segment lost 5 bases and the J segment 5 bases; nucleotides outside the gene matches: 8. CDR1 SSHAT and CDR2 FNYEAQ come from the germline V gene (reference sequence). This CDR3 contains 15 residues. CDR3 nucleotides: TGTGCCAGCAGCCCCGGGCTAGCGGGAGTCGAGACCCAGTACTTC. Protein: CASSPGLAGVETQYF.

The V gene is TRBV11-2, the J gene TRBJ2-7, with TRBD2 matching over 10 bases. Looked up from germline, CDR1 is SGHAT and CDR2 is FQNNGV. The CDR3 sequence is 14 residues long. J lost 6 bases, V lost 7 bases, and 9 bases had no gene match. The CDR3 DNA sequence: TGTGCCAGCATCGAAGCGGGGGGGCCTAGCGAGCAGTACTTC. It specifies CASIEAGGPSEQYF.

This chain's CDR3 is CASSPRQGMNTEAFF. The CDR3, as DNA: TGTGCCAGCAGCCCGAGACAGGGTATGAACACTGAAGCTTTCTTT. This chain connects TRBV6-1 to TRBJ1-1; 7 bases match TRBD1. Germline assignment: CDR1 MNHNS and CDR2 SASEGT. Germline trimming cut 6 bases from V and 0 bases from J; bases unmatched to any gene: 7. The CDR3 loop spans 15 amino acids.

Written as DNA, the CDR3 is TGCAGCGCCCGGGGGGGGGCCTACAATGAGCAGTTCTTC. Translation: CSARGGAYNEQFF. The rearrangement links TRBV29-1 to TRBJ2-1; 8 nucleotides match TRBD2. Germline V gene data show CDR1 as SQVTM and CDR2 as ANQGSEA. The CDR3 length is 13 residues. J gave up 2 bases and V 7 bases, and 4 bases lay outside the gene matches.

J is TRBJ1-1 and V is TRBV29-1; perhaps TRBD1 as D (6 bases). The CDR3 consists of 13 residues. Germline assignment: CDR1 SQVTM and CDR2 ANQGSEA. V lost 0 bases, J lost 6 bases, and 11 bases lay in between. In DNA, the CDR3 is TGCAGCGTTGAAGAGGGTACAGGGCCTGAAGCTTTCTTT. Its translation: CSVEEGTGPEAFF.

The V call is TRBV18, the J call TRBJ2-3; TRBD2 might be the D (6 bases). The CDR3 runs 15 residues. Trimming pared 2 bases from V and 0 bases from J, leaving 9 bases between. Germline V gene lookup returns CDR1 KGHSH and CDR2 LQKENI. Written as DNA, the CDR3 is TGTGCCAGCTCACCAACGGCGGGAAGCACAGATACGCAGTATTTT. Translating it yields CASSPTAGSTDTQYF.

As DNA, the CDR3 is TGTGCCAGCAGCGGACAGGATAACTATGGCTACACCTTC. The encoded protein is CASSGQDNYGYTF. The V call is TRBV11-2, the J call TRBJ1-2; 7 positions match TRBD1. This CDR3 region has 13 residues. J lost 1 base, V lost 5 bases, and 1 base had no gene match. Germline lookup yields CDR1 SGHAT and CDR2 FQNNGV.

This CDR3 reads CASSTPGTGKYNEQFF. The CDR3 DNA reads TGTGCCAGCAGCACACCCGGGACAGGAAAATACAATGAGCAGTTCTTC. This chain uses TRBV25-1 with TRBJ2-1; 8 nucleotides agree with TRBD1. V lost 6 bases and J lost 4; bases outside the gene matches: 11. Germline V gene data show CDR1 as MGHDK and CDR2 as SYGVNS. This CDR3 region has 16 residues.

This clone was recorded once. V gene TRBV5-1 combines with J gene TRBJ2-7; TRBD2 agrees at 7 bases. CDR1 SGHRS and CDR2 YFSETQ come from the germline V gene. V lost 3 bases to trimming and J lost 7 bases; unmatched junction nucleotides: 16. The CDR3 covers 16 residues. CDR3 loop: CASSWGGPGEEREQYF. CDR3 bases: TGCGCCAGCAGCTGGGGGGGACCGGGGGAGGAGCGGGAGCAGTACTTC.

This clone was counted once. This chain uses TRBV6-6 with TRBJ2-1; D might be TRBD1 (6 bases). The CDR3 consists of 15 residues. Germline lookup yields CDR1 MNHNY and CDR2 SVGAGI (reference sequence). V was clipped by 5 bases and J by 9 bases, with 20 bases between them. DNA of the CDR3: TGTGCCAGCAGTCGACAAAACCAGGGCAGGGGTGAGCAGTTCTTC. Protein product: CASSRQNQGRGEQFF.

The chain recombines TRBV30 with TRBJ2-3, with TRBD2 matching 9 bases. CDR1 is GTSNPN, CDR2 SVGIG, per germline (reference sequence). The CDR3 has 19 residues. V trimming: 0 bases; J trimming: 1 base; junction bases outside the gene matches: 14. The CDR3 nucleotides are TGTGCCTGGAGTGTACTGGGAGCGGGAGGTTCCTTACGCACAGATACGCAGTATTTT. Translation: CAWSVLGAGGSLRTDTQYF.